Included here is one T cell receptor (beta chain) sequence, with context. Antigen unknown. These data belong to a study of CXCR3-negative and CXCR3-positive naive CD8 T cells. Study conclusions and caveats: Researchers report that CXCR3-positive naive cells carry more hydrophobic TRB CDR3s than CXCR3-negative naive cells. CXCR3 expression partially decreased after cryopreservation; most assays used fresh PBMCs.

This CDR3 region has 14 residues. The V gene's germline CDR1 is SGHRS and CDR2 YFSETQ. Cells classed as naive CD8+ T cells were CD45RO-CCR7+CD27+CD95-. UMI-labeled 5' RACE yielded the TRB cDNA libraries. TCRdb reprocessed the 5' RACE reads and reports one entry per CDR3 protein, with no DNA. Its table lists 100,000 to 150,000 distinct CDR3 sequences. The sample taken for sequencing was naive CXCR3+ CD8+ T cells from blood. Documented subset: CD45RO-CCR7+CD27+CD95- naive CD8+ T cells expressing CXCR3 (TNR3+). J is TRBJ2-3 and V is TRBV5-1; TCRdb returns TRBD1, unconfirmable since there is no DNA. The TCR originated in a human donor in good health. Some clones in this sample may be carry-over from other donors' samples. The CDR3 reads CASSLNPRVDTQYF.